These 2 T cell receptor beta chains originate from one sample sequenced in a study of molecular identifiers for immune sequencing clone quantification. TCRdb passed the PCR reads through MiXCR, listing each CDR3 protein once. The sample holds roughly 100,000 distinct CDR3 sequences, 35% seen once. The sample taken for sequencing was naive CD8+ T cells from blood, with Jurkat cell RNA spiked in. The subset denotes: FACS-sorted CD8+CD4-CCR7+CD45RA+ naive T cells. The receptors derive from a human donor in good health. Some libraries in this study had Jurkat cell RNA spiked in.

This clonotype has a handful of counts. V usage is TRBV6-2 or TRBV6-3 and J usage is TRBJ2-7; D is possibly TRBD1 (6 bases). Trimming pared 5 bases from V and 2 bases from J, leaving 13 bases between. The CDR3 spans 14 residues. From germline, CDR1 is MNHEY and CDR2 SVGEGT. This CDR3 reads CASSPGQSAYEQYF. The CDR3 coding sequence is TGTGCCAGCAGTCCCGGACAGTCAGCCTACGAGCAGTACTTC.

This clonotype was seen only a few times. The CDR3 loop reads CASSPTGITEAFF. CDR3 nucleotide sequence: TGTGCCAGCAGCCCAACAGGCATCACTGAAGCTTTCTTT. This chain joins TRBV5-6 and TRBJ1-1, with D perhaps matching TRBD1 (5 bases). The CDR3 is made up of 13 amino acids. CDR1 and CDR2 from the germline V gene are SGHDT and YYEEEE. The V gene lost 4 bases and the J gene lost 4 bases, with 11 bases spanning the gap.